This TCR beta chain was documented in a study of blood T cell repertoires in COVID-19. Here immunoSEQ multiplex PCR was the method, and the copy in TCRdb shows in-frame clones only, minus some. The sample lists under 200,000 clones; around 90% were seen once. This clone was recorded only once. V dropped 0 bases and J dropped 1; count of bases not matched to a gene: 6. Germline-derived CDR1 and CDR2 are MGHRA and YSYEKL. The CDR3 is 17 residues long. The TCR comes from a man between 50 and 59 years old who had recovered from COVID-19. The chain combines TRBV4-1 with TRBJ2-3, with 8 bases that match TRBD1. The sequencing input was peripheral blood. The CDR3 here is CASSQDGGRGRTDTQYF. CDR3 DNA sequence: TGCGCCAGCAGCCAAGACGGAGGCAGGGGGCGCACAGATACGCAGTATTTT.